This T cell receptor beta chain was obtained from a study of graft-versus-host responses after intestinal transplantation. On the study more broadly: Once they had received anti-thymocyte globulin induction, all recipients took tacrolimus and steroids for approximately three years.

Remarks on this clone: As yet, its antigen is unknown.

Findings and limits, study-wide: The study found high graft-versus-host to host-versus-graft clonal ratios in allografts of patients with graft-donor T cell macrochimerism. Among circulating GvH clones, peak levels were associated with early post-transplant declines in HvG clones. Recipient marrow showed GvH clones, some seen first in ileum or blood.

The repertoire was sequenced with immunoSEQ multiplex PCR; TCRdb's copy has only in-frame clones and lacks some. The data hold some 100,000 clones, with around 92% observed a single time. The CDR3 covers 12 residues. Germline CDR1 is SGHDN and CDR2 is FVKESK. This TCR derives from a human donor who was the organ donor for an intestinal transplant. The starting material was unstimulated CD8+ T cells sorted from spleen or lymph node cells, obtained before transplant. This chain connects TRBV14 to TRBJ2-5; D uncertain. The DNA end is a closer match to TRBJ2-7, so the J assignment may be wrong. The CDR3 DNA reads TGTGCCAGCAGCCAAGTTGTGTACGAGCAGTACTTC. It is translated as CASSQVVYEQYF.